These 20 T cell receptor beta chains were all obtained from the same sample, sequenced in a study of blood T cell repertoires in COVID-19. Produced via immunoSEQ multiplex PCR; TCRdb's table is partial and in-frame only. The repertoire holds roughly 110,000 clones, with 88% as singletons. Sequencing was done on a sample of peripheral blood. The receptors originated from a man in his fifties or sixties with active or convalescent COVID-19.

This chain joins TRBV6-5 and TRBJ2-5; D is possibly TRBD2 (6 bases). Germline V gives CDR1 MNHEY, CDR2 SVGAGI. The CDR3 is 15 amino acids. Deletions cut 7 bases from V and 5 bases from J, with 20 bases between. The CDR3 nucleotides read TGTGCCAGCAACTCGCACGGCGGGACCGGGGAGACCCAGTACTTC. It translates to CASNSHGGTGETQYF.

The chain uses TRBV27 and TRBJ1-2; possible D gene TRBD1, 6 bases. V was shortened by 2 bases and J by 5 bases, with 9 bases between the two germline ends. Germline V gene data show CDR1 as MNHEY and CDR2 as SMNVEV (reference sequence). The CDR3 runs to 13 residues. The CDR3: CASSLTGYYGYTF. As DNA, the CDR3 is TGTGCCAGCAGTTTAACAGGGTATTATGGCTACACCTTC.

The V and J genes are TRBV24-1 and TRBJ2-3; possibly TRBD2 for D (5 bases). The CDR3 extends over 14 amino acids. Deletions cut 4 bases from V and 2 bases from J, with 9 bases between. CDR1 is KGHDR, CDR2 SFDVKD, per germline. The CDR3 reads CATSDWTDTDTQYF. CDR3 DNA sequence: TGTGCCACCAGTGACTGGACTGACACAGATACGCAGTATTTT.

This rearrangement joins TRBV27 to TRBJ2-7, with 9 nucleotides matching TRBD2. The J segment lost 5 bases and the V segment lost 4 bases, leaving 18 bases of the junction unmatched. Germline lookup yields CDR1 MNHEY and CDR2 SMNVEV (reference sequence). This CDR3 has 18 amino acids. This CDR3 reads CASSSDTLSGSSFHEQYF. The CDR3, as DNA: TGTGCCAGCAGTTCAGACACCCTTAGCGGGAGCTCCTTCCACGAGCAGTACTTC.

The rearrangement joins TRBV2 to TRBJ2-1, with 10 bases fitting TRBD2. Germline V gene data show CDR1 as SNHLY and CDR2 as FYNNEI. Trimming removed 8 bases from V and 7 bases from J; junction bases left unmatched: 14. This CDR3 is built from 16 residues. The CDR3 loop is CASRTPTGTSVNEQFF. The DNA of the CDR3 is TGTGCCAGCCGCACACCCACCGGGACTAGCGTTAATGAGCAGTTCTTC.

V gene TRBV25-1 combines with J gene TRBJ2-3; no firm D call. Germline CDR1 is MGHDK and CDR2 is SYGVNS. CDR3 length equals 12 residues. V was shortened by 5 bases and J by 6 bases, with 9 bases between the two germline ends. The CDR3 here is CASSLSPDTQYF. CDR3 nucleotides: TGTGCCAGCAGTCTATCCCCGGATACGCAGTATTTT.

V is TRBV5-1 and J is TRBJ2-7, with 9 bases lining up with TRBD2. Germline assignment: CDR1 SGHRS and CDR2 YFSETQ. The J segment lost 0 bases and the V segment lost 0 bases, leaving 1 base of the junction unmatched. The CDR3 has 15 amino acids. The CDR3 spells CASSLGLADSYEQYF. CDR3 DNA: TGCGCCAGCAGCTTGGGACTAGCGGACTCCTACGAGCAGTACTTC.

The chain is built from TRBV28 and TRBJ2-5, with 14 nucleotides matching TRBD2. Germline lookup yields CDR1 MDHEN and CDR2 SYDVKM. The ends lost 4 bases at V and 5 bases at J; junction bases unmatched: 15. The length of the CDR3 is 19 residues. CDR3 DNA: TGTGCCAGCAGTTCCTTACGAAGACTAGCGGGAGGGCCCAAGGAGACCCAGTACTTC. Translated, it gives CASSSLRRLAGGPKETQYF. Looking up the rest from reference TRBV28 and TRBJ2-5 gives the full variable domain: DVKVTQSSRYLVKRTGEKVFLECVQDMDHENMFWYRQDPGLGLRLIYFSYDVKMKEKGDIPEGYSVSREKKERFSLILESASTNQTSMYLCASSSLRRLAGGPKETQYFGPGTRLLVL.

This chain joins TRBV6-1 and TRBJ2-7; 9 bases are a match to TRBD1. The CDR3 contains 15 residues. Germline-derived CDR1 and CDR2 are MNHNS and SASEGT. V shed 2 bases, J shed 5 bases, and the junction held 7 bases outside the gene matches. The CDR3 DNA is TGTGCCAGCAGTGAAAATCCCCGACAGGGGGACGAGCAGTACTTC. Translated: CASSENPRQGDEQYF.

The chain links TRBV9 to TRBJ2-2; no clear D gene. Trimming removed 4 bases at V and 0 bases at J, with 7 bases between. Germline V lookup: CDR1 SGDLS, CDR2 YYNGEE. The CDR3 has 14 amino acids. Written as DNA, the CDR3 is TGTGCCAGCAGCCTTAAAACGAACACCGGGGAGCTGTTTTTT. Its translation: CASSLKTNTGELFF.

The rearrangement uses TRBV5-1 and TRBJ2-2, with a possible D match to TRBD1 (6 bases). Trimming took off 0 bases at V and 7 bases at J, with 10 bases between the two ends. The germline gives CDR1 SGHRS, CDR2 YFSETQ. CDR3 size: 14 residues. In DNA, the CDR3 is TGCGCCAGCAGCTTGGACAGGGAGAGCGGGGAGCTGTTTTTT. Translation: CASSLDRESGELFF.

The rearrangement links TRBV18 to TRBJ2-7, with a tentative D call TRBD1 (5 bases). The CDR3 runs to 14 residues. The ends were cut back, 2 bases at V and 0 bases at J, with 8 bases in the middle. CDR1 is KGHSH and CDR2 is LQKENI in the germline V gene. Here the CDR3 DNA reads TGTGCCAGCTCACCAGGGGCGGTCTCCTACGAGCAGTACTTC. Translated: CASSPGAVSYEQYF.

V is TRBV12-3 or TRBV12-4 and J is TRBJ1-4; 8 bases line up with TRBD1. V lost 6 bases to trimming and J lost 7 bases; unmatched junction nucleotides: 4. The CDR3 is 13 residues long. CDR3 sequence: CASRETGAEKLFF. CDR3 nucleotides: TGTGCCAGCAGGGAGACAGGGGCTGAAAAACTGTTTTTT.

The chain links TRBV5-1 to TRBJ2-7; D is perhaps TRBD2 (6 bases). V lost 7 bases and J lost 1, with 27 bases in between. The germline V gene encodes CDR1 SGHRS and CDR2 YFSETQ. The CDR3 totals 18 residues. The CDR3 DNA sequence: TGCGCCAGCTTCCCGGGACCCACTTCGGGGGAGTATTCCTACGAGCAGTACTTC. Protein product: CASFPGPTSGEYSYEQYF. Combining the CDR3 with reference TRBV5-1 and TRBJ2-7 gives the whole variable domain KAGVTQTPRYLIKTRGQQVTLSCSPISGHRSVSWYQQTPGQGLQFLFEYFSETQRNKGNFPGRFSGRQFSNSRSEMNVSTLELGDSALYLCASFPGPTSGEYSYEQYFGPGTRLTVT.

V and J are TRBV5-6 and TRBJ2-7; 9 nucleotides agree with TRBD2. The trim removed 2 bases at V and 1 base at J, leaving 7 bases unmatched. This CDR3 spans 16 amino acids. The germline CDR1 and CDR2 sequences are SGHDT and YYEEEE. The chain's CDR3 is CASSFGLAGASYEQYF. CDR3 coding DNA: TGTGCCAGCAGCTTTGGGTTAGCGGGAGCATCCTACGAGCAGTACTTC.

The J gene is TRBJ1-1, the V gene TRBV13; D unresolved. Per the germline V gene, CDR1 is PRHDT and CDR2 is FYEKMQ (reference sequence). V was trimmed by 4 bases and J by 0 bases, leaving 18 bases between them. The CDR3 covers 17 residues. Here the CDR3 DNA reads TGTGCCAGCAGCTACACCAGCCTGGGGAGAATGAACACTGAAGCTTTCTTT. It is translated as CASSYTSLGRMNTEAFF.

The chain recombines TRBV19 with TRBJ1-2; no clear D gene. This CDR3 comprises 12 residues. V was shortened by 4 bases and J by 7 bases, with 10 bases between the two germline ends. CDR1 is LNHDA and CDR2 is SQIVND in the germline V gene (reference sequence). In DNA, the CDR3 is TGTGCCAGTAGTACTGATTGGAGTGGCTACACCTTC. Translation gives CASSTDWSGYTF.

The rearrangement joins TRBV5-1 to TRBJ2-4; D is perhaps TRBD1 (7 bases). The ends were cut back, 0 bases at V and 3 bases at J, with 13 bases in the middle. The CDR3 has 16 residues. Germline V lookup: CDR1 SGHRS, CDR2 YFSETQ. CDR3 coding DNA: TGCGCCAGCAGCTTGGCAGGGGGGATCGGCAAAAACATTCAGTACTTC. It translates to CASSLAGGIGKNIQYF. Full variable domain (remainder filled in from reference TRBV5-1 and TRBJ2-4): KAGVTQTPRYLIKTRGQQVTLSCSPISGHRSVSWYQQTPGQGLQFLFEYFSETQRNKGNFPGRFSGRQFSNSRSEMNVSTLELGDSALYLCASSLAGGIGKNIQYFGAGTRLSVL.

This clone showed up just once. The CDR3 nucleotides are TGCAGCGTAGGGGACGCGGGGGAGACCCAGTACTTC. Translated: CSVGDAGETQYF. This chain connects TRBV29-1 to TRBJ2-5; TRBD2 is a possible D gene (6 bases). The V gene's germline CDR1 is SQVTM and CDR2 ANQGSEA. This CDR3 is built from 12 residues. Deletions cut 6 bases from V and 5 bases from J, with 13 bases between.

The rearrangement uses TRBV28 and TRBJ1-5, with D perhaps TRBD1 (6 bases). The length of the CDR3 is 14 residues. The germline V and J ends were trimmed by 5 bases and 3 bases, with 11 bases remaining between them. Germline lookup yields CDR1 MDHEN and CDR2 SYDVKM. For the CDR3, the DNA is TGTGCCAGCAGTACCAGGGGCTACAATCAGCCCCAGCATTTT. This gives the protein CASSTRGYNQPQHF.